This entry is about one TCR beta chain. The protocol was immunoSEQ multiplex PCR, while the TCRdb copy is restricted to in-frame clones and leaves out a portion. Of under 300,000 clones in the sample, roughly 89% were seen once. This specimen belongs to a study of blood T cell repertoires in COVID-19. Looking at the study overall: Researchers got acute and convalescent COVID-19 samples from the United States, Italy and Spain.

CDR1 is KGHSH and CDR2 is LQKENI in the germline V gene. The CDR3 spans 13 residues. The V and J ends lost 3 bases and 6 bases, in that order; junction bases with no gene match: 4. Source material: PBMCs or T cells enriched from blood (not recorded which). The chain carries TRBV18 and TRBJ1-2; 7 bases fit TRBD1. The sequence derives from a woman aged 40 to 50 who had recovered from COVID-19. In DNA form, the CDR3 reads TGTGCCAGCTCACCCCGGGACAGTGATGGCTACACCTTC. This translates into CASSPRDSDGYTF.